This T cell receptor beta chain is drawn from a study of beta chain features in type 1 diabetes. The length of the CDR3 is 19 residues. Germline CDR1 reads SEHNR; CDR2 reads FQNEAQ (reference sequence). Trimming took 5 bases from V and 7 from J, leaving 29 bases between them. Of the isolated RNA, all was reverse transcribed, and so the sequenced material was expressed TCRB transcripts. Repertoires were generated with immunoSEQ multiplex PCR, while TCRdb's copy carries only in-frame clones and drops some. The sample comprises hundreds of thousands of clones, about 14% of which are singletons, and approximately 0.039% rests with the top ten. This clone was detected only a few times. Its specificity is not known. Findings and caveats of the study: Shorter TCRB CDR3s, moderately but significantly so, marked every one of the four CD4+ subsets in Type 1 diabetes patients.

The source of this sequence is a man younger than 35 with type 1 diabetes. Sequenced material: naive CD4+ T cells from blood. The chain uses TRBV7-9 and TRBJ1-4; D possibly corresponds to TRBD1 (5 bases). The DNA of the CDR3 is TGTGCCAGCAGCATTTACTCCGGGACTAATCCCGCGCGTCCTGAAAAACTGTTTTTT. Amino acids: CASSIYSGTNPARPEKLFF.